Included here is one T cell receptor (beta chain) sequence, with context. In the source study's methods: Estimated nucleated cell counts came from reference gene primer amplification. Sequenced by immunoSEQ multiplex PCR; TCRdb stores in-frame clones only, minus some. Clone size and V and J calls were adopted from that table, with D and trimming inferred from the DNA. The sample includes fewer than 350,000 clones, 75% to 95% of them seen just once. Seattle patients were enrolled while actively infected and followed longitudinally. This specimen belongs to a study of blood T cell repertoires in COVID-19. Study-level background: There were acute and convalescent COVID-19 samples, and they came from the United States, Italy and Spain. T cells, B-cell-depleted T cells, or PBMCs supplied cDNA or gDNA.

The CDR3 is 12 amino acids. The chain uses TRBV21-1 and TRBJ1-3; the table gives TRBD1 as D, unverified against the DNA. TRBV21-1 constitutes a pseudogene. This TCR was sampled from a young woman with COVID-19, enrolled during active disease. Sequencing was carried out using peripheral blood. CDR3 sequence reads: CASREGANTIYF. The CDR3 nucleotides are TGTGCCAGCCGAGAAGGGGCCAACACCATATATTTT.